Listed below are T cell receptor beta chains from one sample, sequenced in a study of cytomegalovirus exposure and HLA in healthy donors. Here immunoSEQ multiplex PCR was the method, and the copy in TCRdb shows in-frame clones only, minus some. Of a few hundred thousand clones listed, around 90% are singletons. Sequencing was carried out using PBMCs. These TCRs come from a girl aged 2 to 9 in good health and CMV-seronegative. Each CDR3 is given with its conserved first and last residue. A D gene is named only where the DNA matches it firmly. Not all rows give a size; the values are once, few, many and, for expanded clones, a class.

d_call j_call v_call clone_size cdr3_aa cdr3_nt
TRBD2 TRBJ2-7 TRBV13 once CASSSIGTSGIGEQYF TGTGCCAGCAGCTCAATAGGGACTAGCGGGATTGGCGAGCAGTACTTC
- TRBJ2-2 TRBV25-1 - CASSGGGGTGELFF TGTGCCAGCAGTGGAGGGGGAGGGACCGGGGAGCTGTTTTTT
- TRBJ1-3 TRBV7-9 - CASRLSSGNTIYF TGTGCCAGCCGGTTATCCTCTGGAAACACCATATATTTT
- TRBJ2-7 TRBV30 - CAWGKTYEQYF TGTGCCTGGGGCAAAACCTACGAGCAGTACTTC
TRBD1 TRBJ1-4 TRBV7-9 - CATKQGGNEKLFF TGTGCCACCAAACAGGGGGGTAATGAAAAACTGTTTTTT
- TRBJ2-7 TRBV2 - CAVLTRGEQYF TGTGCCGTTCTGACTCGGGGCGAGCAGTACTTC
- TRBJ1-1 TRBV10-3 - CAISRALNTEAFF TGTGCCATCAGTCGAGCCCTGAACACTGAAGCTTTCTTT
- TRBJ2-1 TRBV5-4 once CASSLFDEQFF TGTGCCAGCAGCTTGTTCGATGAGCAGTTCTTC
- TRBJ2-4 TRBV5-8 - CASSFDVTLAKNIQYF TGTGCCAGCAGCTTCGATGTTACTCTAGCCAAAAACATTCAGTACTTC
- TRBJ2-3 TRBV12-2 - CASRLVRVAGGQDTQYF TGTGCAAGTCGCTTAGTTAGGGTAGCGGGGGGCCAAGATACGCAGTATTTT
- TRBJ2-7 TRBV27 - CASSSRAHYEQYF TGTGCCAGCAGTTCCAGGGCCCACTACGAGCAGTACTTC
- TRBJ2-6 TRBV6-5 - CASRQQGANVLTF TGTGCCAGCAGGCAACAGGGGGCCAACGTCCTGACTTTC
TRBD1 TRBJ2-2 TRBV27 - CASSFDRGTGELFF TGTGCCAGCAGTTTTGACAGGGGCACCGGGGAGCTGTTTTTT
- TRBJ1-4 TRBV4-2 - CASSLEGATNEKLFF TGTGCCAGCAGCCTCGAGGGAGCAACTAATGAAAAACTGTTTTTT
TRBD1 TRBJ2-7 TRBV14 once CASSYGQGRGEQYF TGTGCCAGCAGCTACGGACAGGGAAGAGGCGAGCAGTACTTC
TRBD1 TRBJ1-1 TRBV9 - CASQPGQGAEVYTEAFF TGTGCCAGCCAACCGGGACAGGGGGCCGAGGTTTACACTGAAGCTTTCTTT
- TRBJ2-5 TRBV5-1 - CASSLVETGQETQYF TGCGCCAGCAGCTTGGTTGAGACAGGACAGGAGACCCAGTACTTC
- TRBJ1-3 TRBV9 - CASSPGGRGAGNTIYF TGTGCCAGCAGCCCGGGGGGAAGGGGCGCTGGAAACACCATATATTTT
- TRBJ1-2 TRBV9 - CASSEGGAVPIYGYTF TGTGCCAGCAGCGAAGGAGGGGCGGTCCCTATCTATGGCTACACCTTC
- TRBJ2-5 TRBV6-5 - CASSYSGLRGQETQYF TGTGCCAGCAGTTACTCCGGCCTTCGGGGGCAAGAGACCCAGTACTTC
- TRBJ2-5 TRBV7-6 - CASSLLASGETQYF TGTGCCAGCAGCTTACTAGCCTCGGGGGAGACCCAGTACTTC
- TRBJ2-1 TRBV10-3 - CAIMAHNEQFF TGTGCCATCATGGCCCACAATGAGCAGTTCTTC
- TRBJ1-2 TRBV10-3 - CAISESAAWGYTF TGTGCCATCAGTGAGTCGGCCGCCTGGGGCTACACCTTC
TRBD1 TRBJ2-7 TRBV5-1 - CASSLAATGVSYEQYF TGCGCCAGCAGCTTGGCCGCGACAGGGGTTTCCTACGAGCAGTACTTC
TRBD1 TRBJ1-6 TRBV30 - CAWSPDRSSYNSPLHF TGTGCCTGGAGCCCGGACAGGAGCTCCTATAATTCACCCCTCCACTTT
- TRBJ1-5 TRBV5-1 - CASSLHPQGPGGNQPQHF TGCGCCAGCAGCTTGCATCCACAGGGACCCGGGGGCAATCAGCCCCAGCATTTT
TRBD1 TRBJ1-6 TRBV7-8 - CASSLVRDRGNSPLHF TGTGCCAGCAGCTTAGTAAGGGACAGGGGTAATTCACCCCTCCACTTT
TRBD1 TRBJ2-1 TRBV28 - CASSGRTGGVSSYNEQFF TGTGCCAGCAGTGGGAGGACAGGGGGCGTAAGCTCCTACAATGAGCAGTTCTTC
TRBD1 TRBJ1-1 TRBV10-1 - CASGQTGEGEAFF TGCGCCAGCGGACAGACAGGGGAAGGTGAAGCTTTCTTT
TRBD1 TRBJ1-4 TRBV28 - CASSAGTGVWWGTF TGTGCCAGCAGTGCCGGGACAGGGGTCTGGTGGGGGACTTTT
- TRBJ1-1 TRBV19 - CASSIPPGGTEAFF TGTGCCAGTAGTATCCCCCCGGGGGGAACTGAAGCTTTCTTT
- TRBJ2-7 TRBV18 - CASSPSGGEQYF TGTGCCAGCTCACCGAGTGGAGGCGAGCAGTACTTC
TRBD2 TRBJ2-7 TRBV15 - CATSSSGGSPYEQYF TGTGCCACCAGCAGCTCGGGAGGTTCCCCCTACGAGCAGTACTTC
TRBD2 TRBJ2-7 TRBV10-1 few CASSDRGLAGSSYEQYF TGCGCCAGCAGTGACCGCGGACTAGCGGGGAGCTCCTACGAGCAGTACTTC
- TRBJ1-6 TRBV6-1 - CASSEALLRNRVNSPLHF TGTGCCAGCAGTGAAGCGCTTCTGCGAAACAGGGTTAATTCACCCCTCCACTTT
- TRBJ2-1 TRBV19 - CASSIQGRVVGEQFF TGTGCCAGTAGTATCCAAGGTCGGGTTGTTGGTGAGCAGTTCTTC
- TRBJ2-2 TRBV5-1 - CASRIQNTGELFF TGCGCCAGCAGGATACAAAACACCGGGGAGCTGTTTTTT
- TRBJ2-1 TRBV2 - CASTDRGFQFF TGTGCCAGCACGGACCGCGGGTTTCAGTTCTTC
TRBD2 TRBJ2-2 TRBV5-1 - CASSFITSASGGTESGELFF TGCGCCAGCAGCTTTATTACTTCGGCTAGCGGGGGGACCGAATCCGGGGAGCTGTTTTTT
TRBD2 TRBJ2-1 TRBV9 - CASSPAVGLGVLDEQFF TGTGCCAGCAGCCCGGCGGTAGGACTAGGGGTACTAGATGAGCAGTTCTTC
TRBD1 TRBJ2-2 TRBV5-4 - CASSTPGQGISSWTGELFF TGTGCCAGCAGTACACCGGGACAGGGAATATCCTCTTGGACCGGGGAGCTGTTTTTT
TRBD1 TRBJ2-5 TRBV5-1 few CASSFGRDRGRETQYF TGCGCCAGCAGCTTTGGTCGGGACAGGGGGCGAGAGACCCAGTACTTC
- TRBJ1-4 TRBV21-1 - CASSSHRAGDEKLFF TGTGCCAGCAGCAGTCACAGGGCTGGTGATGAAAAACTGTTTTTT
- TRBJ1-5 TRBV7-9 - CASSRVGQGNQPQHF TGTGCCAGCAGCCGGGTGGGGCAGGGGAATCAGCCCCAGCATTTT
- TRBJ2-6 TRBV5-1 once CASSNQGNSGANVLTF TGCGCCAGCAGTAACCAGGGGAACTCTGGGGCCAACGTCCTGACTTTC
TRBD1 TRBJ1-1 TRBV5-4 few CASSLEQGRLNTEAFF TGTGCCAGCAGCTTGGAACAGGGGCGACTGAACACTGAAGCTTTCTTT
- TRBJ2-2 TRBV9 - CASSVAPSGSRTTGELFF TGTGCCAGCAGCGTAGCCCCCTCGGGGTCGAGGACTACCGGGGAGCTGTTTTTT
- TRBJ2-7 TRBV20-1 - CSAIGGYEQYF TGCAGTGCTATTGGGGGCTACGAGCAGTACTTC
TRBD2 TRBJ2-3 TRBV6-4 - CASSVYGTSGASTDTQYF TGTGCCAGCAGTGTTTATGGGACTAGCGGCGCTAGCACAGATACGCAGTATTTT
- TRBJ2-1 TRBV20-1 - CSASRSNEQFF TGCAGTGCTAGTCGGAGTAATGAGCAGTTCTTC
- TRBJ2-5 TRBV6-1 once CASRRNQETQYF TGTGCCAGCAGGAGGAACCAAGAGACCCAGTACTTC
TRBD1 TRBJ1-1 TRBV6-1 - CASSVGTGGSGKTKAFF TGTGCCAGCAGTGTCGGGACAGGTGGTTCCGGTAAGACCAAAGCTTTCTTT
- TRBJ2-3 TRBV10-1 - CASSEGDSTDTQYF TGCGCCAGCAGTGAAGGGGATAGCACAGATACGCAGTATTTT
- TRBJ2-7 TRBV27 - CASSLDSLNPYEQYF TGTGCCAGCAGTTTAGACAGCCTAAACCCCTACGAGCAGTACTTC
- TRBJ1-1 TRBV30 - CAWSVRGGRVGLGYAFF TGTGCCTGGAGTGTACGGGGGGGTCGGGTCGGCCTAGGGTATGCTTTCTTT
TRBD1 TRBJ1-2 TRBV19 - CASRPDRFPPYHTF TGTGCCAGTAGGCCGGACAGGTTCCCTCCTTATCACACCTTC
TRBD2 TRBJ2-3 TRBV30 - CAPGLPGTDTQYF TGTGCCCCGGGACTACCAGGCACAGATACGCAGTATTTT